This is a list of T cell receptor beta chains from one sample in a study of siplizumab effects on memory and regulatory T cells. Sequenced by immunoSEQ multiplex PCR; TCRdb stores in-frame clones only, minus some. The sample includes 90,000 to 110,000 clones, about 93% of them seen just once. Material: CD4+ T cells sorted from blood. These receptors came from a human donor in good health. CDR3s include the opening cysteine and the closing phenylalanine or tryptophan. D genes are given only for firm matches. The size of a clone is reported for some rows only, either as once, few or many, or as a class for expanded clones.

clone_size,d_call,v_call,j_call,cdr3_nt,cdr3_aa
.,TRBD1,TRBV6-5,TRBJ1-2,TGTGCCAGCAGGGACAGGGGAGCGGCCTATGGCTACACCTTC,CASRDRGAAYGYTF
.,TRBD1,TRBV14,TRBJ2-7,TGTGCCAGCAGCCGGAACCAGGGGGCGAATGTATACGAGCAGTACTTC,CASSRNQGANVYEQYF
few,.,TRBV18,TRBJ2-7,TGTGCCAGCTCACCAGGGTACGAGCAGTACTTC,CASSPGYEQYF
.,TRBD2,TRBV4-1,TRBJ2-3,TGCGCCAGCAGCCAAGATCGCGCGGGACTAGCGGCCGTCACAGATACGCAGTATTTT,CASSQDRAGLAAVTDTQYF
.,.,TRBV7-9,TRBJ1-2,TGTGCCAGCAGCCCTGAGACAGGAACATATGGCTACACCTTC,CASSPETGTYGYTF
.,.,TRBV20-1,TRBJ2-5,TGCAGTGCCTCGGAGGAGACCCAGTACTTC,CSASEETQYF
.,.,TRBV5-6,TRBJ2-7,TGTGCCAGCAGCTTGAAGGAGTGGGCCTACGAGCAGTACTTC,CASSLKEWAYEQYF
.,.,TRBV5-1,TRBJ1-1,TGCGCCAGCAGCTTGCCCCGGGACGGGAACACTGAAGCTTTCTTT,CASSLPRDGNTEAFF
.,TRBD2,TRBV6-1,TRBJ2-5,TGTGCCAGCAGTGAAGCCCAAGGACTAGCGGGAGTCCAAGAGACCCAGTACTTC,CASSEAQGLAGVQETQYF
once,.,TRBV7-2,TRBJ1-1,TGTGCCAGCAGCTTCCGACCCTTTTCGGGCACTGAAGCTTTCTTT,CASSFRPFSGTEAFF
.,TRBD1,TRBV6-1,TRBJ1-2,TGTGCCAGCAGCGTGGGACAGTTCTATGGCTACACCTTC,CASSVGQFYGYTF
.,.,TRBV5-4,TRBJ2-5,TGTGCCAGCAGCTCAACAGCAGGAGAGACCCAGTACTTC,CASSSTAGETQYF
.,.,TRBV10-3,TRBJ2-2,TGTGCCATCCCGAGCGAGACGGGGAACACCGGGGAGCTGTTTTTT,CAIPSETGNTGELFF